This passage covers 17 T cell receptor beta chains from one sample sequenced in a study of blood T cell repertoires in COVID-19. The method was immunoSEQ multiplex PCR; TCRdb's version includes in-frame clones alone and lacks a portion of them. The sample has fewer than 200,000 clones; more than 75% are singletons. The sequencing input was peripheral blood. Receptor source: a man aged 50 to 59 who had recovered from COVID-19.

V is TRBV4-3 and J is TRBJ2-7; 15 bases fit TRBD2. V was clipped by 6 bases and J by 4 bases; unmatched bases: 7. The CDR3 totals 16 residues. From germline, CDR1 is LGHNA and CDR2 YSLEER. This chain's CDR3 is CASSPGLAGGSYEQYF. CDR3 nucleotides: TGCGCCAGCAGTCCGGGACTAGCGGGGGGCTCGTACGAGCAGTACTTC.

This chain uses TRBV7-3 with TRBJ2-1, with 11 bases that match TRBD1. Trimming removed 4 bases from V and 9 bases from J; junction bases left unmatched: 17. CDR1 is SGHTA and CDR2 is FQGTGA in the germline V gene. This CDR3 is built from 18 residues. DNA for the CDR3: TGTGCCAGCAGCTCGCCAAAAACCGGGACAGGGGGGAACAGTGAGCAGTTCTTC. Translating it yields CASSSPKTGTGGNSEQFF.

V gene TRBV25-1 combines with J gene TRBJ1-2; the match to TRBD1 covers 10 bases. V dropped 7 bases and J dropped 3; count of bases not matched to a gene: 2. CDR3 size: 13 residues. Germline CDR1 and CDR2: MGHDK and SYGVNS. The chain's CDR3 is CASTGTGDYGYTF. CDR3 nucleotides: TGTGCCAGCACTGGGACAGGGGACTATGGCTACACCTTC.

Notes on this clone: Other DNA sequences in this sample translate to the same CDR3. The chain couples TRBV4-3 to TRBJ2-3; D not resolved. V was cut by 0 bases and J by 5 bases, with 6 bases left in between. Germline loops: CDR1 LGHNA, CDR2 YSLEER. The CDR3 covers 13 residues. CDR3 coding DNA: TGCGCCAGCAGCCAAGATCGAGGAGATACGCAGTATTTT. Translating it yields CASSQDRGDTQYF.

The V call is TRBV7-2, the J call TRBJ1-6; 8 positions agree with TRBD1. CDR3 length equals 15 residues. CDR1 SGHTA and CDR2 FQGNSA come from the germline V gene. The V and J ends lost 4 bases and 5 bases, in that order; junction bases with no gene match: 4. The CDR3 DNA is TGTGCCAGCAGCTCGACAGGGGCTAATAATTCACCCCTCCACTTT. Translated, it gives CASSSTGANNSPLHF.

This clone was observed a few times. CDR3 sequence reads: CACGKGGTSGSYNEQFF. The CDR3, as DNA: TGTGCCTGTGGGAAGGGGGGGACTAGCGGATCCTACAATGAGCAGTTCTTC. The chain carries TRBV5-8 and TRBJ2-1; 11 bases are shared with TRBD2. With V trimmed by 10 bases and J by 1 base, 13 bases remained unmatched. Germline CDR1 is SGHTS and CDR2 is YDEGEE. This CDR3 is 17 amino acids long.

The chain links TRBV7-6 to TRBJ2-7; TRBD1 agrees at 7 bases. With 1 base clipped from V and 2 bases from J, the junction kept 8 bases outside the gene matches. Looked up from germline, CDR1 is SGHVS and CDR2 is FNYEAQ. This CDR3 is 16 amino acids long. CDR3 nucleotides: TGTGCCAGCAGCTTAGACAACAGGGGAGAAGCCTACGAGCAGTACTTC. Translating gives CASSLDNRGEAYEQYF.

This clone was seen only once. The gene calls are TRBV28 and TRBJ2-5; 9 positions agree with TRBD1. The ends lost 3 bases at V and 5 bases at J; junction bases unmatched: 13. From germline, CDR1 is MDHEN and CDR2 SYDVKM. CDR3 length: 17 residues. The CDR3 DNA reads TGTGCCAGCAGTTTCACCCCGGACAGGGGTCTTGTGGAGACCCAGTACTTC. Translating it yields CASSFTPDRGLVETQYF.

This clone was detected a few times. This chain connects TRBV4-3 to TRBJ1-3; no definite D call. The V end lost 0 bases, the J end lost 8 bases, and 14 bases lay between the germline ends. The CDR3 spans 15 residues. The germline V gene encodes CDR1 LGHNA and CDR2 YSLEER. The CDR3 DNA is TGCGCCAGCAGCCAAGATCTCGAGGGAATCTACACCATATATTTT. Protein product: CASSQDLEGIYTIYF.

The rearrangement joins TRBV2 to TRBJ1-6, with 7 bases fitting TRBD1. The trim removed 5 bases at V and 6 bases at J, leaving 10 bases unmatched. The CDR3 spans 16 residues. The germline V gene has CDR1 SNHLY and CDR2 FYNNEI. The CDR3 nucleotides are TGTGCCAGCAGTCCCACGAGAGGGGACAGTAATTCACCCCTCCACTTT. It yields the protein CASSPTRGDSNSPLHF.

V is TRBV18 and J is TRBJ2-5; TRBD2 matches at 8 bases. Per the germline V gene, CDR1 is KGHSH and CDR2 is LQKENI. The CDR3 consists of 15 residues. The V gene end was trimmed by 4 bases and the J gene end by 5 bases; junction bases not matched to a gene: 9. The CDR3 DNA reads as TGTGCCAGCTCACAACGCCGGGGGGGCCAGGAGACCCAGTACTTC. Protein product: CASSQRRGGQETQYF.

This sequence joins TRBV9 and TRBJ2-7; 11 positions agree with TRBD2. This CDR3 region has 14 residues. The germline V gene has CDR1 SGDLS and CDR2 YYNGEE. The V gene end was trimmed by 2 bases and the J gene end by 4 bases; junction bases not matched to a gene: 2. CDR3: CASSVTSGTYEQYF. DNA of the CDR3: TGTGCCAGCAGCGTGACTAGCGGGACTTACGAGCAGTACTTC.

This CDR3 is CASSERGRGYTF. The CDR3, as DNA: TGTGCCAGCAGTGAGCGGGGCCGCGGCTACACCTTC. V usage is TRBV6-1 and J usage is TRBJ1-2; possible D gene TRBD1, 5 bases. Deletions cut 3 bases from V and 8 bases from J, with 10 bases between. Germline lookup yields CDR1 MNHNS and CDR2 SASEGT. The CDR3 extends over 12 amino acids.

The chain couples TRBV7-2 to TRBJ2-1, with 12 bases fitting TRBD1. Germline V gene lookup returns CDR1 SGHTA and CDR2 FQGNSA. CDR3 length: 17 residues. The V gene end was trimmed by 4 bases and the J gene end by 7 bases; junction bases not matched to a gene: 11. This CDR3 is CASSYGTGTGGRNEQFF. CDR3 sequence (DNA): TGTGCCAGCAGCTATGGCACCGGGACAGGGGGCCGGAATGAGCAGTTCTTC. Combining the CDR3 with reference TRBV7-2 and TRBJ2-1 gives the whole variable domain GAGVSQSPSNKVTEKGKDVELRCDPISGHTALYWYRQSLGQGLEFLIYFQGNSAPDKSGLPSDRFSAERTGGSVSTLTIQRTQQEDSAVYLCASSYGTGTGGRNEQFFGPGTRLTVL.

The rearrangement uses TRBV7-9 and TRBJ2-7; 7 bases map to TRBD1. The CDR3 consists of 15 residues. V lost 5 bases, J lost 2 bases, and 9 bases stayed unmatched. Germline V lookup: CDR1 SEHNR, CDR2 FQNEAQ (reference sequence). For the CDR3, the DNA is TGTGCCAGCAGCGAAAAACAGGGGAACCCCTACGAGCAGTACTTC. Protein: CASSEKQGNPYEQYF.

This clone was seen a single time. CDR3 sequence: CASSYGGEQFF. The CDR3 DNA is TGTGCCAGCAGCTACGGAGGTGAGCAGTTCTTC. The chain has TRBV7-3 and TRBJ2-1; the D gene is possibly TRBD2 (5 bases). Deletions cut 4 bases from V and 9 bases from J, with 7 bases between. The germline CDR1 and CDR2 sequences are SGHTA and FQGTGA. This CDR3 is built from 11 residues.

This rearrangement joins TRBV5-6 to TRBJ1-2; tentatively, D is TRBD1 (6 bases). Trimming left V 0 bases short and J 3 bases short, with 12 bases between. This CDR3 has 15 residues. Germline V CDR1 and CDR2: SGHDT, YYEEEE. The CDR3 sequence: CASSLAGAMDYGYTF. The CDR3 DNA is TGTGCCAGCAGCTTGGCAGGGGCAATGGACTATGGCTACACCTTC.